The rows below give T cell receptor beta chains drawn from one sample of a study of blood T cell repertoires in COVID-19. TCRdb's table, derived via immunoSEQ multiplex PCR, lists solely in-frame clones and lacks some. Of about 190,000 clones in the sample, under 80% are singletons; the top ten hold around 12%. Source material: peripheral blood. The receptors were gathered from a woman aged 50 to 65 with acute or convalescent COVID-19. The CDR3 runs from the conserved cysteine through the conserved F or W. A D gene is named only where the DNA matches it firmly. Only some rows state a clone size, as once, few, many or a class for expanded clones.

CDR3,DNA,J,D,size,V
CASSAGVGEQYF,TGTGCCAGCTCGGCAGGGGTGGGGGAGCAGTACTTC,TRBJ2-7,-,-,TRBV18
CASSYSDRSSNQPQHF,TGTGCCAGCAGTTACTCGGACAGGTCTAGCAATCAGCCCCAGCATTTT,TRBJ1-5,TRBD1,-,TRBV6-6
CASSLKRGAYEQYF,TGTGCCAGCAGCCTAAAACGGGGGGCCTACGAGCAGTACTTC,TRBJ2-7,TRBD2,-,TRBV14
CATSAGNEQFF,TGTGCCACCAGTGCAGGTAATGAGCAGTTCTTC,TRBJ2-1,-,once,TRBV24-1
CASSPSRGQGVQYF,TGTGCCAGTAGCCCATCCAGGGGACAGGGGGTGCAGTATTTT,TRBJ2-3,TRBD1,-,TRBV19
CASSRRGLAGGFDEQFF,TGTGCCAGTAGCCGGAGGGGGCTAGCGGGAGGGTTCGATGAGCAGTTCTTC,TRBJ2-1,TRBD2,-,TRBV19
CASSSIADEQFF,TGTGCCAGCAGTTCCATAGCGGATGAGCAGTTCTTC,TRBJ2-1,-,-,TRBV27
CASRLTGGSNQPQHF,TGTGCCAGCAGATTGACAGGGGGTAGCAATCAGCCCCAGCATTTT,TRBJ1-5,TRBD1,-,TRBV28
CASSWTRVTDTQYF,TGTGCCAGCAGTTGGACCAGGGTCACAGATACGCAGTATTTT,TRBJ2-3,-,few,TRBV28
CASKWQGLDTEAFF,TGTGCCAGCAAGTGGCAGGGGTTAGACACTGAAGCTTTCTTT,TRBJ1-1,-,-,TRBV2
CASSYDNYEQYF,TGTGCCAGCAGTTACGACAACTACGAGCAGTACTTC,TRBJ2-7,-,-,TRBV28
CASSLGPAASYNEQFF,TGTGCCAGCAGCTTAGGCCCAGCGGCCTCCTACAATGAGCAGTTCTTC,TRBJ2-1,-,-,TRBV11-3
CASSHGGYGENTEAFF,TGCGCCAGCAGCCATGGGGGGTACGGCGAAAACACTGAAGCTTTCTTT,TRBJ1-1,-,-,TRBV5-1
CASRAGGGYGYTF,TGTGCCAGCAGGGCGGGAGGAGGCTATGGCTACACCTTC,TRBJ1-2,-,-,TRBV28
CASSRGPGGAEAFF,TGTGCCAGCAGCCGTGGTCCGGGGGGGGCTGAAGCTTTCTTT,TRBJ1-1,-,once,TRBV4-2
CASSLFRQVISPLHF,TGTGCCAGCAGCTTGTTTCGGCAGGTTATTTCGCCCCTCCACTTT,TRBJ1-6,-,-,TRBV5-6
CASSLLPGGEKLFF,TGTGCCAGCAGCTTACTCCCGGGCGGGGAAAAACTGTTTTTT,TRBJ1-4,-,-,TRBV7-9
CASSLSSRGFTDTQYF,TGCGCCAGCAGCCTCTCCTCCCGGGGGTTCACAGATACGCAGTATTTT,TRBJ2-3,-,once,TRBV5-1
CATLTHRGAFPNTEAFF,TGTGCCACCTTGACACACAGGGGGGCTTTTCCGAACACTGAAGCTTTCTTT,TRBJ1-1,TRBD1,-,TRBV11-3
CAISSGQGDNQPQHF,TGTGCCATCAGTTCGGGACAGGGGGACAATCAGCCCCAGCATTTT,TRBJ1-5,TRBD1,few,TRBV10-3
CASSHRNSGRRGGELFF,TGCGCCAGCAGCCATAGGAATAGCGGGAGAAGAGGCGGGGAGCTGTTTTTT,TRBJ2-2,TRBD2,-,TRBV4-3
CASSYSGGGLLNEQYF,TGTGCCAGCAGTTACTCTGGAGGTGGACTGTTAAACGAGCAGTACTTC,TRBJ2-7,-,-,TRBV6-5
CASSQDPDQPQHF,TGCGCCAGCAGCCAAGATCCTGATCAGCCCCAGCATTTT,TRBJ1-5,-,-,TRBV4-3
CATSDAGTRADTQYF,TGTGCCACCAGTGACGCCGGGACACGGGCAGATACGCAGTATTTT,TRBJ2-3,-,-,TRBV24-1
CASRGTHSYEQYF,TGTGCCAGCAGGGGCACCCACTCCTACGAGCAGTACTTC,TRBJ2-7,-,-,TRBV28
CASSQGTGGSANEKLFF,TGCGCCAGCAGTCAAGGGACAGGGGGTAGCGCTAATGAAAAACTGTTTTTT,TRBJ1-4,TRBD1,-,TRBV23-1
CASSQVLRQVSYGYTF,TGCGCCAGCAGCCAAGTCTTACGCCAGGTTAGCTATGGCTACACCTTC,TRBJ1-2,-,-,TRBV4-3
CASSSDASGGISGNTIYF,TGCGCCAGCAGCTCTGACGCGAGCGGGGGGATCTCTGGAAACACCATATATTTT,TRBJ1-3,-,-,TRBV5-1
CATSDPWTGHSYNEQFF,TGTGCCACCAGTGACCCCTGGACAGGTCACTCCTACAATGAGCAGTTCTTC,TRBJ2-1,TRBD1,-,TRBV24-1
CASSEREGGVRNQPQHF,TGCGCCAGCAGTGAGAGGGAGGGGGGGGTGCGGAATCAGCCCCAGCATTTT,TRBJ1-5,-,-,TRBV10-1
CASSLRRGEEETQYF,TGTGCCAGCAGCTTAAGGAGGGGCGAGGAAGAGACCCAGTACTTC,TRBJ2-5,-,-,TRBV7-2
CASSRTGGGNYGYTF,TGTGCCAGCAGTCGGACAGGGGGCGGAAACTATGGCTACACCTTC,TRBJ1-2,TRBD1,-,TRBV28
CASTGGDFPYF,TGTGCCAGCACTGGGGGGGACTTCCCGTATTTT,TRBJ2-3,TRBD2,-,TRBV2
CASSPLRGTGGNYGYTF,TGTGCCAGCAGCCCGCTCAGGGGGACAGGGGGCAACTATGGCTACACCTTC,TRBJ1-2,TRBD1,-,TRBV7-8
CASSVWGEGTGELFF,TGTGCCAGCAGCGTTTGGGGGGAGGGCACCGGGGAGCTGTTTTTT,TRBJ2-2,TRBD2,-,TRBV9
CAIRGDRPNYGYTF,TGTGCCATCCGAGGGGACAGACCTAACTATGGCTACACCTTC,TRBJ1-2,TRBD1,-,TRBV6-5
CASSEVPGGPREQYF,TGTGCCAGCAGTGAAGTGCCGGGGGGGCCCCGGGAGCAGTACTTC,TRBJ2-7,TRBD2,-,TRBV6-1
CASSLGRGRGEETQYF,TGCGCCAGCAGCTTGGGAAGAGGCAGGGGGGAAGAGACCCAGTACTTC,TRBJ2-5,-,-,TRBV5-1
CASAQAGDLSSNQPQHF,TGTGCTAGTGCCCAAGCAGGCGATTTAAGTAGCAATCAGCCCCAGCATTTT,TRBJ1-5,-,-,TRBV12-5
CASREGGSGANVLTF,TGTGCCAGCAGGGAAGGCGGCTCTGGGGCCAACGTCCTGACTTTC,TRBJ2-6,-,few,TRBV2
CASSTHGTKAYGYTF,TGTGCCAGCAGTACCCACGGGACTAAGGCATATGGCTACACCTTC,TRBJ1-2,-,-,TRBV2
CASRRTGGAGSTNEKLFF,TGCGCCAGCAGGAGGACAGGGGGCGCAGGATCAACTAATGAAAAACTGTTTTTT,TRBJ1-4,TRBD1,-,TRBV5-1
CASNQGAQGNTIYF,TGTGCCAGCAATCAGGGGGCTCAGGGAAACACCATATATTTT,TRBJ1-3,TRBD1,-,TRBV9